A single sample gave rise to the 19 T cell receptor beta chains below, sequenced in a study of PD-1 blockade in classical Hodgkin lymphoma. Following autologous stem cell transplantation, relapse occurred in every patient, and exposure to brentuximab vedotin varied. Repertoires were generated with immunoSEQ multiplex PCR, while TCRdb's copy carries only in-frame clones and drops some. The sample carries 14,000 to 15,000 clones, roughly two thirds recorded once. Sample: peripheral blood mononuclear cells (PBMCs), taken at baseline. The origin of the receptors is a human donor with classical Hodgkin lymphoma.

The chain has TRBV27 and TRBJ1-4, with D uncertain. Germline V gene sequence: CDR1 MNHEY, CDR2 SMNVEV (reference sequence). This CDR3 comprises 15 residues. Trimming shortened V by 3 bases and J by 3 bases, and 11 bases separated the two germline ends. CDR3: CASSFPWPPNEKLFF. The CDR3 bases are TGTGCCAGCAGTTTCCCGTGGCCGCCTAATGAAAAACTGTTTTTT.

In its sample, this clone was seen a few times. The chain couples TRBV14 to TRBJ2-7; perhaps TRBD2 as D (5 bases). V was pared by 3 bases and J by 3 bases, with 12 bases between. This CDR3 region has 14 residues. Germline assignment: CDR1 SGHDN and CDR2 FVKESK. CDR3 nucleotides: TGTGCCAGCAGCCACAGCGGAGCAGTCTACGAGCAGTACTTC. Translation gives CASSHSGAVYEQYF.

This clone was seen just once. This chain uses TRBV7-9 with TRBJ1-5; no clear D gene. The CDR3 totals 14 residues. The germline CDR1 and CDR2 sequences are SEHNR and FQNEAQ (reference sequence). Deletions cut 1 base from V and 16 bases from J, with 20 bases between. The CDR3 bases are TGTGCCAGCAGCTTAGACGCAGATTTAGCAGCACAACATTTT. Translating it yields CASSLDADLAAQHF.

V and J are TRBV10-3 and TRBJ2-3; possible D gene TRBD2, 6 bases. With 5 bases removed from V and 2 bases from J, the gap between germline ends came to 17 bases. The CDR3 totals 16 residues. Germline CDR1 reads ENHRY; CDR2 reads SYGVKD. The DNA of the CDR3 is TGTGCCATCAGTCCCTTGGTGCGGGGAACCACAGATACGCAGTATTTT. It yields the protein CAISPLVRGTTDTQYF.

In its sample, this clone is medium-sized. J is TRBJ2-7 and V is TRBV4-1; D remains ambiguous. CDR1 is MGHRA, CDR2 YSYEKL, per germline. There are 14 residues in the CDR3. With 3 bases removed from V and 4 bases from J, the gap between germline ends came to 13 bases. CDR3 bases: TGCGCCAGCAGCCAGACCGACAATAATTACGAGCAGTACTTC. Translated, it gives CASSQTDNNYEQYF.

The chain joins TRBV29-1 to TRBJ2-1; D perhaps matches TRBD2 (5 bases). The germline V gene has CDR1 SQVTM and CDR2 ANQGSEA. Trimming took off 4 bases at V and 3 bases at J, with 16 bases between the two ends. The CDR3 runs to 15 residues. The DNA for the CDR3 is TGCAGCGTTGTTCCGAGGGTCACGGGCTACAATGAGCAGTTCTTC. As protein: CSVVPRVTGYNEQFF.

This chain connects TRBV15 to TRBJ2-7; TRBD2 might be the D (6 bases). The CDR3 spans 16 residues. Germline assignment: CDR1 LNHNV and CDR2 YYDKDF (reference sequence). Trimming pared 1 base from V and 7 bases from J, leaving 20 bases between. As DNA, the CDR3 is TGTGCCACCAGCAGAGGCGGGACGGTGGGCTTCGGGGAGCAGTACTTC. Protein product: CATSRGGTVGFGEQYF.

Written as DNA, the CDR3 is TGTGCCAGCAGCCAAGATTATAATCAGCCCCAGCATTTT. Translation gives CASSQDYNQPQHF. The J gene is TRBJ1-5, the V gene TRBV4-2; D gene ambiguous. Germline CDR1 LGHNA, CDR2 YNFKEQ. This CDR3 contains 13 residues. V shed 0 bases and J shed 4 bases, with 4 bases lying between them.

This clone was counted a few times. The chain carries TRBV11-1 and TRBJ2-7, with 13 bases that match TRBD2. The length of the CDR3 is 16 residues. Trimming removed 5 bases from V and 2 bases from J; junction bases left unmatched: 6. Germline CDR1 SGHAT, CDR2 FQDESV (reference sequence). CDR3 amino acids: CASSVGTSGIPYEQYF. In nucleotides, the CDR3 is TGTGCCAGCAGCGTAGGGACTAGCGGGATCCCCTACGAGCAGTACTTC.

This clone counts as medium-sized. This chain uses TRBV19 with TRBJ2-5; TRBD1 might be the D (5 bases). V shed 3 bases and J shed 7 bases, with 15 bases lying between them. The germline gives CDR1 LNHDA, CDR2 SQIVND (reference sequence). This CDR3 comprises 14 residues. In nucleotides, the CDR3 is TGTGCCAGTAGTATCATAGACAGTTCCGGGACCCAGTACTTC. It codes for CASSIIDSSGTQYF.

This clone was picked up a small number of times. This chain connects TRBV5-1 to TRBJ2-6; 10 bases fit TRBD1. After removal of 6 bases from V and 0 bases from J, the junction contained 6 bases not matched to a gene. Germline CDR1 and CDR2: SGHRS and YFSETQ. This CDR3 region has 17 residues. The CDR3 loop is CASKVWTGGSGANVLTF. The CDR3, as DNA: TGCGCCAGCAAGGTTTGGACAGGGGGCTCTGGGGCCAACGTCCTGACTTTC.

The chain recombines TRBV6-6 with TRBJ2-7; D ambiguous. This CDR3 has 13 amino acids. Trimming pared 5 bases from V and 2 bases from J, leaving 10 bases between. Germline CDR1 MNHNY, CDR2 SVGAGI (reference sequence). CDR3 DNA: TGTGCCAGCAGTACCACGACCGCCTACGAGCAGTACTTC. This sequence encodes CASSTTTAYEQYF.

This clone has only one observation. The chain links TRBV7-2 to TRBJ1-5; D gene uncertain. This CDR3 is built from 15 residues. V lost 1 base to trimming and J lost 2 bases, with 9 bases between them. Germline loops: CDR1 SGHTA, CDR2 FQGNSA. The CDR3 coding sequence is TGTGCCAGCAGCTTAGGGCCTTATGGCAATCAGCCCCAGCATTTT. Translated: CASSLGPYGNQPQHF.

The chain has TRBV4-2 and TRBJ1-2; D might be TRBD1 (5 bases). This CDR3 has 16 residues. Trimming removed 0 bases from V and 8 bases from J, with 19 bases in between. From germline, CDR1 is LGHNA and CDR2 YNFKEQ. The DNA for the CDR3 is TGTGCCAGCAGCCAAGATGGGGACCGCCCAGACGGCGGCTACACCTTC. Translating it yields CASSQDGDRPDGGYTF.

A few counts support this clone. This rearrangement joins TRBV6-5 to TRBJ2-1; 8 bases are a match to TRBD2. Per germline, CDR1 MNHEY and CDR2 SVGAGI. This CDR3 comprises 14 residues. V shed 6 bases and J 5 bases; nucleotides not matched to a gene: 6. The CDR3 coding sequence is TGTGCCAGCAGCCTAAGCGGGAGTCACAATGAGCAGTTCTTC. Its protein product is CASSLSGSHNEQFF.

This clone turned up a few times. The V and J genes are TRBV25-1 and TRBJ2-4; 8 positions agree with TRBD1. Germline CDR1 reads MGHDK; CDR2 reads SYGVNS. With 5 bases clipped from V and 4 bases from J, the junction kept 7 bases outside the gene matches. This CDR3 region has 15 residues. For the CDR3, the DNA is TGTGCCAGCAGTATGACAGGGGATCGTAAAAACATTCAGTACTTC. As protein: CASSMTGDRKNIQYF.

For the CDR3, the DNA is TGTGCCAGCAGCGAGCGGCCCACCAGCTACGAGCAGTACTTC. Residues: CASSERPTSYEQYF. The gene calls are TRBV9 and TRBJ2-7; a possible D gene is TRBD2 (5 bases). The germline gives CDR1 SGDLS, CDR2 YYNGEE. The CDR3 contains 14 residues. Trimming removed 3 bases at V and 3 bases at J, with 13 bases between.

The CDR3 here is CASRPDRANYGYTF. The CDR3 DNA reads TGTGCCAGCAGACCGGACAGGGCCAACTATGGCTACACCTTC. The V gene is TRBV27, the J gene TRBJ1-2; 8 bases align to TRBD1. V lost 6 bases to trimming and J lost 2 bases; unmatched junction nucleotides: 5. There are 14 residues in the CDR3. CDR1 is MNHEY, CDR2 SMNVEV, per germline (reference sequence).

The genes are TRBV7-8 and TRBJ1-1, with 7 bases fitting TRBD1. This CDR3 spans 15 amino acids. CDR1 and CDR2 (germline): SGHVS, FQNEAQ. With V trimmed by 4 bases and J by 1 base, 6 bases remained unmatched. The CDR3 here is CASSSFRDRNTEAFF. Here the CDR3 DNA reads TGTGCCAGCAGCTCGTTTCGGGACAGGAACACTGAAGCTTTCTTT.